This is a list of T cell receptor beta chains from one sample in a study of blood T cell repertoires in COVID-19. Generated by immunoSEQ multiplex PCR, the TCRdb table keeps only in-frame clones and is missing some. The repertoire holds 60,000 to 70,000 clones, with 80% to 85% as singletons. The sequencing input was peripheral blood. All receptors derive from a woman between 55 and 75 years old with acute or convalescent COVID-19. The CDR3 runs from the conserved cysteine through the conserved F or W. The D gene is left open where the match is weak. Part of the rows lack a size; the others show once, few, many or a class for expanded clones.

J	size	D	V	DNA	CDR3
TRBJ1-1	-	-	TRBV29-1	TGCAGCGTTATCTCAGGGCCCACTGAAGCTTTCTTT	CSVISGPTEAFF
TRBJ1-3	-	TRBD1	TRBV5-1	TGCGCCAGCAGTCAGGGGGGATCTGGAAACACCATATATTTT	CASSQGGSGNTIYF
TRBJ2-1	once	TRBD2	TRBV3-1/TRBV3-2	TGTGCCAGCAGCCCGCGAGCGGGGGGAAATGAGCAGTTCTTC	CASSPRAGGNEQFF
TRBJ2-1	-	-	TRBV7-9	TGTGCCAGCAGTCAACTCAGGGATTTGGATGACAATGAGCAGTTCTTC	CASSQLRDLDDNEQFF
TRBJ1-4	-	TRBD1	TRBV29-1	TGCAGCGTTGAATTTGCAGGGGGGGAAAAACTGTTTTTT	CSVEFAGGEKLFF
TRBJ1-1	once	TRBD1	TRBV24-1	TGTGCCACCAGTGAATCCGGACAGGGGAGGACTGAAGCTTTCTTT	CATSESGQGRTEAFF
TRBJ2-7	-	TRBD2	TRBV7-6	TGTGCCAGCAGCTTAGGGGGGGGGAACTACGAGCAGTACTTC	CASSLGGGNYEQYF
TRBJ2-1	many	-	TRBV21-1	TGTGCCAGCAGCAAAGGGCTAGCGGGGTGCTCCTACAATGAGCAGTTCTTC	CASSKGLAGCSYNEQFF
TRBJ2-1	-	-	TRBV12-3/TRBV12-4	TGTGCCAGCGGACTTTACAATGAGCAGTTCTTC	CASGLYNEQFF
TRBJ2-7	-	-	TRBV11-2	TGTGCCAGCAGCTTAGAGCCAGGGGGAGGAGAGCAGTACTTC	CASSLEPGGGEQYF
TRBJ1-4	-	-	TRBV7-9	TGTGCCAGCAGCTTAGATCGGGAAAAACTGTTTTTT	CASSLDREKLFF
TRBJ2-7	-	-	TRBV6-6	TGTGCCAGCAGTCCGAGACAGGACACCTACGAGCAGTACTTC	CASSPRQDTYEQYF
TRBJ2-3	-	-	TRBV24-1	TGTGCCACCAGCCAGGGAGGCGATACGCAGTATTTT	CATSQGGDTQYF
TRBJ1-2	once	TRBD1	TRBV7-2	TGTGCCAGCAGCTTTCGACAGGGGCCTAACTATGGCTACACCTTC	CASSFRQGPNYGYTF
TRBJ1-6	-	TRBD1	TRBV5-1	TGCGCCAGCAGCTTGGAAGGGGGCGGATCACCCCTCCACTTT	CASSLEGGGSPLHF
TRBJ1-1	-	-	TRBV10-3	TGTGCCATCAGTGAGGAGCTCAGGGCATGGACTGAAGCTTTCTTT	CAISEELRAWTEAFF
TRBJ2-3	-	-	TRBV5-1	TGCGCCAGCAGCGGGAGAGGGACAGATACGCAGTATTTT	CASSGRGTDTQYF
TRBJ1-3	-	-	TRBV6-6	TGTGCCAGCAGTAAACTCGGGCGGGGTGACACCATATATTTT	CASSKLGRGDTIYF
TRBJ2-7	-	-	TRBV29-1	TGCAGCGTTGACTCGGGGTTAACCCACGAGCAGTACTTC	CSVDSGLTHEQYF
TRBJ1-6	-	-	TRBV19	TGTGCCAGTAGTATACAGGGACTCTACGATTCACCCCTCCACTTT	CASSIQGLYDSPLHF
TRBJ2-3	-	TRBD2	TRBV7-2	TGTGCCAGCAGTAATCACGGGGGGGCCGGGGATACGCAGTATTTT	CASSNHGGAGDTQYF
TRBJ1-5	-	-	TRBV4-1	TGCGCCAGCAGCCAAGTAGGGAGAGCCGATCAGCCCCAGCATTTT	CASSQVGRADQPQHF
TRBJ2-1	-	TRBD2	TRBV6-4	TGTGCCAGCAGTGCAACTAGCGGGGATTACAATGAGCAGTTCTTC	CASSATSGDYNEQFF
TRBJ1-2	-	TRBD1	TRBV28	TGTGCCGTCCCTTCGGGACAGGGGTATGGCTACACCTTC	CAVPSGQGYGYTF
TRBJ2-2	-	-	TRBV5-1	TGCGCCAGCAGCTTAAAAAGGGAGGTCGGGGAGCTGTTTTTT	CASSLKREVGELFF
TRBJ1-5	once	TRBD1	TRBV7-9	TGTGCCAGCAGGCCTCAACAGGGGAATCAGCCCCAGCATTTT	CASRPQQGNQPQHF
TRBJ2-2	once	-	TRBV24-1	TGTGCCACCAGGGGACTGACGAACACCGGGGAGCTGTTTTTT	CATRGLTNTGELFF
TRBJ2-6	-	TRBD1	TRBV18	TGTGCCAGCTCAAGGGGACAGGGGGCAACGGGGGCCAACGTCCTGACTTTC	CASSRGQGATGANVLTF